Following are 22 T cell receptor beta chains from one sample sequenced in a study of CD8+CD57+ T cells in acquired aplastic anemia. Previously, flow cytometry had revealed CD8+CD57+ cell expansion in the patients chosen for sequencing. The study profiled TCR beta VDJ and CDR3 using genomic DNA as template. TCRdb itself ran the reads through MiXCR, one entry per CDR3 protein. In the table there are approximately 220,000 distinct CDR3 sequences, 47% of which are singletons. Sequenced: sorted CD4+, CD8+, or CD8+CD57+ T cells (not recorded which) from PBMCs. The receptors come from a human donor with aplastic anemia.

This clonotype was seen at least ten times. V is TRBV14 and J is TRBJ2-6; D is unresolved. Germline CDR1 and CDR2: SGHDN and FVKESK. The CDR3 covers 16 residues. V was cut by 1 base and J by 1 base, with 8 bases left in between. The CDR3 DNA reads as TGTGCCAGCAGCCAAGTTGGCAGATCTGGGGCCAACGTCCTGACTTTC. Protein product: CASSQVGRSGANVLTF.

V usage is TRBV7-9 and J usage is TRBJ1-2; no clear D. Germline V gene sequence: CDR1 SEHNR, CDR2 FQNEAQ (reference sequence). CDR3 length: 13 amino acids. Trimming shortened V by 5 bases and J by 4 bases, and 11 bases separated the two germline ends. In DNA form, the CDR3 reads TGTGCCAGCAGCCGTACCCGGGGCTATGGCTACACCTTC. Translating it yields CASSRTRGYGYTF.

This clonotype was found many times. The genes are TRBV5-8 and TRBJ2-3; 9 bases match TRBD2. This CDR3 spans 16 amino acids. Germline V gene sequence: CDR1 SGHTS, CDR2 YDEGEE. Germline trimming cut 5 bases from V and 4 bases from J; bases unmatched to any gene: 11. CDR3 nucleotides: TGTGCCAGCAGAGTACTCGCGGGGGGGCTGGCAGATACGCAGTATTTT. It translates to CASRVLAGGLADTQYF. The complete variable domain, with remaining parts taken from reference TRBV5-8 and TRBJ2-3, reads EAGVTQSPTHLIKTRGQQATLRCSPISGHTSVYWYQQALGLGLQFLLWYDEGEERNRGNFPPRFSGRQFPNYSSELNVNALELEDSALYLCASRVLAGGLADTQYFGPGTRLTVL.

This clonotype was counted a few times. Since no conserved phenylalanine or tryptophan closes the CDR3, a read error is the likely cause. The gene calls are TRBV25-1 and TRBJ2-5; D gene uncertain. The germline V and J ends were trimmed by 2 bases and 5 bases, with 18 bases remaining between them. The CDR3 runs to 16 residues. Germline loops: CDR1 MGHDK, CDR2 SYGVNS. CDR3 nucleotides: TGTGCCAGCAGTGAAGCAAACGAGCCAAAGGTTGAGACCCAGTACCTC. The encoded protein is CASSEANEPKVETQYL.

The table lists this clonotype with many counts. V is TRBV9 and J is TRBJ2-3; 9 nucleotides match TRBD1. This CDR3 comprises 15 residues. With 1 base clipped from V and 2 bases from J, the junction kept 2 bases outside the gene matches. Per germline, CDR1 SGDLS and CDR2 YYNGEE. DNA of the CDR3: TGTGCCAGCAGCGTAAGGGACAGGGCCACAGATACGCAGTATTTT. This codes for CASSVRDRATDTQYF.

The CDR3 here is CASRSGGRGNTEAFF. The CDR3 DNA reads as TGCGCCAGCAGGTCAGGGGGCAGGGGGAACACTGAAGCTTTCTTT. The chain combines TRBV4-3 with TRBJ1-1; 8 nucleotides line up with TRBD1. V dropped 6 bases and J dropped 1; count of bases not matched to a gene: 7. From germline, CDR1 is LGHNA and CDR2 YSLEER. The CDR3 length is 15 residues.

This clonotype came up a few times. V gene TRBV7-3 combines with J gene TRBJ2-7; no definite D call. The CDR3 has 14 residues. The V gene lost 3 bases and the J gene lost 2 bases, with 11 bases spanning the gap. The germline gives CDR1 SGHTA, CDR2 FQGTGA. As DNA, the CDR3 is TGTGCCAGCAGCTTGGCCACCATTACCTACGAGCAGTACTTC. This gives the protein CASSLATITYEQYF.

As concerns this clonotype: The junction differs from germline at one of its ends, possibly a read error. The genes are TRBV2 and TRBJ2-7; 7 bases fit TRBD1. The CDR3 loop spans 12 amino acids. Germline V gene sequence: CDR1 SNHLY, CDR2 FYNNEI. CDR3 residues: CAGSRGTYEQYF. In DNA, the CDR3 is TGTGCCGGCAGCAGGGGGACCTACGAGCAGTACTTC. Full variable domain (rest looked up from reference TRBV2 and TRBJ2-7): EPEVTQTPSHQVTQMGQEVILRCVPISNHLYFYWYRQILGQKVEFLVSFYNNEISEKSEIFDDQFSVERPDGSNFTLKIRSTKLEDSAMYFCAGSRGTYEQYFGPGTRLTVT.

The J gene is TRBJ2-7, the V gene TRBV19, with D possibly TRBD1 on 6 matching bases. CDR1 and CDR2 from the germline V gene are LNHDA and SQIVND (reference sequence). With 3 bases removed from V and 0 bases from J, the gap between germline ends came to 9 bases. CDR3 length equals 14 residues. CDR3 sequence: CASSIEDSSYEQYF. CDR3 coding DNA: TGTGCCAGTAGTATTGAGGACAGCTCCTACGAGCAGTACTTC.

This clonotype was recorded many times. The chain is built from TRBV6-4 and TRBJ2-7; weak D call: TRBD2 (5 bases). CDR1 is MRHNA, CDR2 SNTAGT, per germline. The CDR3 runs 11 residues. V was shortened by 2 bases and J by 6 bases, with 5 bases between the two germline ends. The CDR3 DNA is TGTGCCAGCAGTGACGGGAGCGAGCAGTACTTC. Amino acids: CASSDGSEQYF.

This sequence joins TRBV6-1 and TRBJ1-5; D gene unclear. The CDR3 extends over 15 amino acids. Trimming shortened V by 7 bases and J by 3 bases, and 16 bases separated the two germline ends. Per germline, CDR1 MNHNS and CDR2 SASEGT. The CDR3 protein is CASIAAAPDNQPQHF. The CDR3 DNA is TGTGCCAGCATCGCCGCAGCGCCAGACAATCAGCCCCAGCATTTT.

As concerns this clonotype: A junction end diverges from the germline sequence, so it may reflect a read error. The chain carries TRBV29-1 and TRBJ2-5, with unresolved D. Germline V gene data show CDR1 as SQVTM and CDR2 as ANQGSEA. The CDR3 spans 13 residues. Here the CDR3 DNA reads TGCAGCGTTGAAGACCGGTCTCAAGAGGCCCAGTACTTC. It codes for CSVEDRSQEAQYF.

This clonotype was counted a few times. The CDR3 DNA follows: TGTGCCAGCAGCACTCACTCGGCGGCAGTTTTAAACACTGAAGCTTTCTTT. Translated, it gives CASSTHSAAVLNTEAFF. V is TRBV7-9 and J is TRBJ1-1; D remains ambiguous. Germline V gene lookup returns CDR1 SEHNR and CDR2 FQNEAQ (reference sequence). V shed 5 bases and J shed 2 bases, with 21 bases lying between them. CDR3 length: 17 residues. The full variable domain, in which reference TRBV7-9 and TRBJ1-1 provide the parts outside the CDR3, is DTGVSQNPRHKITKRGQNVTFRCDPISEHNRLYWYRQTLGQGPEFLTYFQNEAQLEKSRLLSDRFSAERPKGSFSTLEIQRTEQGDSAMYLCASSTHSAAVLNTEAFFGQGTRLTVV.

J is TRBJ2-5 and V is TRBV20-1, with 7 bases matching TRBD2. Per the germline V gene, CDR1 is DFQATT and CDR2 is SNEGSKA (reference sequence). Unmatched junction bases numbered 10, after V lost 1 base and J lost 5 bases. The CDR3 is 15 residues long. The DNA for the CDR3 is TGCAGTGCTAGAGTGGGGGGGAACTACAATGAGACCCAGTACTTC. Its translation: CSARVGGNYNETQYF.

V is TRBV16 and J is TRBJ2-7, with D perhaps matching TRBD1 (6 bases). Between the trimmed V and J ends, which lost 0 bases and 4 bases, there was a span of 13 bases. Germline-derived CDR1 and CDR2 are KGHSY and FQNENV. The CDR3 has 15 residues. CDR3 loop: CASSQSGDRKYEQYF. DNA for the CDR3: TGTGCCAGCAGCCAATCCGGAGACAGGAAGTACGAGCAGTACTTC.

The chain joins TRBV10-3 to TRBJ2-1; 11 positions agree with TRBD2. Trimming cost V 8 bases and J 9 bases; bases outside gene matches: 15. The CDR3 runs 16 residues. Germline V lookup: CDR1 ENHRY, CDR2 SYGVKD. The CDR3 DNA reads TGTGCCATCGGGACTAGCGGCCTCCAACAGCGGAGTGAGCAGTTCTTC. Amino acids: CAIGTSGLQQRSEQFF.

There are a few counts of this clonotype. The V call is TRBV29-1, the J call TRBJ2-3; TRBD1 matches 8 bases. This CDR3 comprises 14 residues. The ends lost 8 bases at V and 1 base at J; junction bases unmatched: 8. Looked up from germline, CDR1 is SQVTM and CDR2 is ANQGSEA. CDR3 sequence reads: CSIARDRRTDTQYF. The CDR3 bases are TGCAGCATCGCGAGGGACAGGCGCACAGATACGCAGTATTTT.

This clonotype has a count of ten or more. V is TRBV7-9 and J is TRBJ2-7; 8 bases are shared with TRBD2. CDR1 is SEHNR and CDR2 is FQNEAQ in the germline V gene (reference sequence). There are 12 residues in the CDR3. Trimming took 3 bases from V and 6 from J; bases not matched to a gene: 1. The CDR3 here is CASSLGLGEQYF. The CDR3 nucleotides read TGTGCCAGCAGCTTGGGACTAGGCGAGCAGTACTTC.

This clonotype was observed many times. CDR3 residues: CASTERTGRVYEQYF. For the CDR3, the DNA is TGTGCCAGCACTGAGAGGACAGGGCGCGTATACGAGCAGTACTTC. The V and J genes are TRBV5-8 and TRBJ2-7, with TRBD1 matching 8 bases. CDR1 is SGHTS, CDR2 YDEGEE, per germline. This CDR3 has 15 residues. The trim removed 6 bases at V and 4 bases at J, leaving 12 bases unmatched.

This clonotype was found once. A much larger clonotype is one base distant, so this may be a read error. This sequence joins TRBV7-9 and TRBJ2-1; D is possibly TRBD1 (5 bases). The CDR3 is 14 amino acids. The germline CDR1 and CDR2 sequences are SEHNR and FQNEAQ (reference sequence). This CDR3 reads CASSLGGGPPGQLF. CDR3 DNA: TGTGCCAGCAGCTTAGGGGGCGGACCCCCCGGGCAGCTCTTC.

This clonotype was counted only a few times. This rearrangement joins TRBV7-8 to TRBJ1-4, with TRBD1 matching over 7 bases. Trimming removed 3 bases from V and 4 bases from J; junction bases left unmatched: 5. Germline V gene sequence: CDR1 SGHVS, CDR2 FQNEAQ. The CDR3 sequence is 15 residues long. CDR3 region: CASSFVGQVNEKLFF. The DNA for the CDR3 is TGTGCCAGCAGCTTCGTCGGACAGGTTAATGAAAAACTGTTTTTT.

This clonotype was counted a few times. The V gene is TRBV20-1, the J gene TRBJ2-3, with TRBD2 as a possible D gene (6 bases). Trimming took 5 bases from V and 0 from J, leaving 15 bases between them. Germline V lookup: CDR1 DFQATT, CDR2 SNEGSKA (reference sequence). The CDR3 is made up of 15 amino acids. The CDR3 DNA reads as TGCAGTGCTGCCCCGGGACTGGGTAGCACAGATACGCAGTATTTT. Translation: CSAAPGLGSTDTQYF.